This T cell receptor beta chain was profiled in a study of T-cell reconstitution after alpha-beta-depleted transplantation in children. This CDR3 comprises 18 residues. The V gene lost 0 bases and the J gene lost 5 bases, with 23 bases spanning the gap. The germline V gene encodes CDR1 SGHDN and CDR2 FVKESK. Construction of the TCRbeta library involved unique molecular identifiers. TCRdb re-called the PCR reads with MiXCR, one entry per CDR3 protein. Of 90,000 to 130,000 distinct CDR3 sequences listed, about 9.4% are singletons. This clonotype was seen more than once but under ten times. Its cognate antigen is unknown. Study findings and constraints: As was reported, about two months after transplant, alpha-beta T cells came from several hundred expanded graft clones.

The origin of this receptor is a boy aged 2 to 9 with acute lymphoblastic leukemia, due to receive a stem cell transplant. The genes are TRBV14 and TRBJ2-7, with a possible D match to TRBD2 (7 bases). The sample here was PBMCs, taken before TCRalphabeta/CD19-depleted stem cell transplant. The CDR3 sequence is CASSQDWGGARSSHEQYF. As DNA, the CDR3 is TGTGCCAGCAGCCAAGATTGGGGGGGGGCGCGAAGTTCCCACGAGCAGTACTTC.